What follows are 5 T cell receptor beta chains derived from one specimen sequenced in a study of T cell responses to AZD1222 COVID-19 vaccine. TCRdb keeps only in-frame clones here, not all; method: immunoSEQ multiplex PCR. The sample gives about 190,000 clones, more than 75% of which show up once; about 3% is in the top ten. The sequencing used peripheral blood, collected on day 0 of MenACWY control vaccination. These receptors were collected from an adult in good health.

This chain uses TRBV7-9 with TRBJ1-2; D is possibly TRBD1 (6 bases). From germline, CDR1 is SEHNR and CDR2 FQNEAQ (reference sequence). Trimming removed 5 bases at V and 6 bases at J, with 19 bases between. The CDR3 spans 15 residues. The CDR3 reads CASSPTKTGRDGYTF. The CDR3 DNA is TGTGCCAGCAGCCCGACTAAGACAGGACGCGATGGCTACACCTTC. The whole variable domain, filled in from reference TRBV7-9 and TRBJ1-2, reads DTGVSQNPRHKITKRGQNVTFRCDPISEHNRLYWYRQTLGQGPEFLTYFQNEAQLEKSRLLSDRFSAERPKGSFSTLEIQRTEQGDSAMYLCASSPTKTGRDGYTFGSGTRLTVV.

The rearrangement uses TRBV7-2 and TRBJ1-5; D remains unclear. Germline V gene lookup returns CDR1 SGHTA and CDR2 FQGNSA. Trimming removed 5 bases at V and 5 bases at J, with 10 bases between. The CDR3 is made up of 13 amino acids. The CDR3 bases are TGTGCCAGCAGCCTCAGGACCGATCAGCCCCAGCATTTT. This translates into CASSLRTDQPQHF.

The chain is built from TRBV2 and TRBJ2-7; D not resolved. The germline V and J ends were trimmed by 2 bases and 5 bases, with 13 bases remaining between them. The germline CDR1 and CDR2 sequences are SNHLY and FYNNEI. This CDR3 contains 14 residues. The CDR3 DNA follows: TGTGCCAGCAGTGAACGTCTATCCCAAAACGAGCAGTACTTC. Translated, it gives CASSERLSQNEQYF.

This sequence joins TRBV6-5 and TRBJ2-7; TRBD1 aligns across 8 bases. This CDR3 is 12 amino acids long. CDR1 and CDR2 from the germline V gene are MNHEY and SVGAGI. CDR3 amino acids: CAGGRGRGEQYF. The DNA for the CDR3 is TGTGCGGGCGGCAGGGGGCGCGGCGAGCAGTACTTC.

V and J are TRBV6-2 or TRBV6-3 and TRBJ1-5; TRBD1 might be the D (6 bases). CDR1 is MNHEY and CDR2 is SVGEGT in the germline V gene. The CDR3 has 14 amino acids. The V and J ends lost 6 bases and 3 bases respectively, with 12 bases between them. As DNA, the CDR3 is TGTGCCAGCAGCAGACAGGAGCTCAATCAGCCCCAGCATTTT. This encodes CASSRQELNQPQHF.